These 6 T cell receptor beta chains originate from one sample sequenced in a study of OX40 agonist ivuxolimab in advanced cancers. Produced via immunoSEQ multiplex PCR; TCRdb's table is partial and in-frame only. The repertoire holds around 63,000 clones, with roughly four fifths as singletons. Sequenced material: CD4+ or CD8+ T cells sorted from blood, taken in a trial of the OX40 agonist ivuxolimab. All receptors come from an adult with an advanced solid tumor such as melanoma, head and neck, liver or kidney cancer.

The CDR3 loop is CASSSALGWSTLSYTF. The CDR3 coding sequence is TGTGCCAGCAGCTCCGCGCTGGGCTGGTCGACATTGAGCTACACCTTC. The chain joins TRBV7-2 to TRBJ1-2; D is uncertain. From germline, CDR1 is SGHTA and CDR2 FQGNSA. The V gene lost 4 bases and the J gene lost 9 bases, with 24 bases spanning the gap. CDR3 length: 16 amino acids. Complete variable domain (other parts from reference TRBV7-2 and TRBJ1-2): GAGVSQSPSNKVTEKGKDVELRCDPISGHTALYWYRQSLGQGLEFLIYFQGNSAPDKSGLPSDRFSAERTGGSVSTLTIQRTQQEDSAVYLCASSSALGWSTLSYTFGSGTRLTVV.

This clone was seen once. This chain links TRBV30 with TRBJ2-7; perhaps TRBD1 as D (7 bases). The CDR3 sequence is 14 residues long. The germline gives CDR1 GTSNPN, CDR2 SVGIG (reference sequence). V was shortened by 0 bases and J by 4 bases, with 13 bases between the two germline ends. The CDR3 loop reads CAWSVETGRYEQYV. CDR3 nucleotides: TGTGCCTGGAGTGTCGAGACAGGGAGGTACGAGCAGTACGTC.

The chain links TRBV7-2 to TRBJ2-7; D not resolved. Trimming left V 1 base short and J 3 bases short, with 10 bases between. Germline-derived CDR1 and CDR2 are SGHTA and FQGNSA. This CDR3 comprises 14 residues. CDR3 in DNA: TGTGCCAGCAGCTTAGTTGGGCTTTACTACGAGCAGTACTTC. Protein sequence: CASSLVGLYYEQYF.

This chain uses TRBV4-2 with TRBJ2-3; D may be TRBD1 (6 bases). Trimming pared 2 bases from V and 2 bases from J, leaving 14 bases between. There are 16 residues in the CDR3. Germline CDR1 LGHNA, CDR2 YNFKEQ. The CDR3 DNA reads as TGTGCCAGCAGCCAACCTACCGCAGGGGCCACAGATACGCAGTATTTT. Translated, it gives CASSQPTAGATDTQYF.

Only a few counts were recorded for this clone. In nucleotides, the CDR3 is TGTGCCAGCAGGTCGAATAATCAGCCCCAGCATTTT. Its protein is CASRSNNQPQHF. The chain is built from TRBV6-6 and TRBJ1-5, with D unresolved. With 6 bases removed from V and 4 bases from J, the gap between germline ends came to 7 bases. This CDR3 is 12 amino acids long. Germline-derived CDR1 and CDR2 are MNHNY and SVGAGI (reference sequence).

V is TRBV7-9 and J is TRBJ1-2; D is unresolved. The CDR3 runs to 13 residues. Germline assignment: CDR1 SEHNR and CDR2 FQNEAQ (reference sequence). Trimming took off 5 bases at V and 3 bases at J, with 10 bases between the two ends. The CDR3 protein is CASSPRQDYGYTF. CDR3 nucleotides: TGTGCCAGCAGCCCCCGGCAGGACTATGGCTACACCTTC.